The 27 T cell receptor beta chains listed next were all sequenced from one sample in a study of blood T cell repertoires in COVID-19. Assay: immunoSEQ multiplex PCR; the TCRdb copy retains only in-frame clones and omits some. Of 150,000 or so clones listed, 75% to 90% were seen once; the top ten hold 6.5% to 9.5%. The source material was peripheral blood. The receptor source for this set is a woman in her sixties with COVID-19, enrolled during active disease.

The chain has TRBV29-1 and TRBJ1-2; D might be TRBD1 (5 bases). V lost 1 base to trimming and J lost 6 bases, with 12 bases between them. This CDR3 contains 13 residues. CDR1 is SQVTM, CDR2 ANQGSEA, per germline. This chain's CDR3 is CSVEGRGEDGYTF. CDR3 coding DNA: TGCAGCGTTGAAGGTCGGGGGGAGGATGGCTACACCTTC.

The chain employs TRBV9 and TRBJ1-1; D gene ambiguous. Germline CDR1 reads SGDLS; CDR2 reads YYNGEE. With 0 bases removed from V and 5 bases from J, the gap between germline ends came to 8 bases. The length of the CDR3 is 13 residues. This chain's CDR3 is CASSVVAGTEAFF. The CDR3 DNA is TGTGCCAGCAGCGTAGTAGCCGGAACTGAAGCTTTCTTT.

The V gene is TRBV5-4, the J gene TRBJ2-1, with TRBD1 matching 8 bases. V was pared by 0 bases and J by 4 bases, with 6 bases of the junction left unmatched. This CDR3 is 16 amino acids long. Germline V lookup: CDR1 SGHNT, CDR2 YYREEE (reference sequence). The CDR3 DNA reads as TGTGCCAGCAGCTTGGATCCAGGGGGCTCTTACAATGAGCAGTTCTTC. It specifies CASSLDPGGSYNEQFF.

The chain employs TRBV19 and TRBJ2-5; the D gene is possibly TRBD2 (6 bases). Germline assignment: CDR1 LNHDA and CDR2 SQIVND (reference sequence). The CDR3 has 15 residues. V lost 6 bases, J lost 1 base, and 15 bases lay in between. The CDR3 protein is CASRLYRDSQETQYF. CDR3 sequence (DNA): TGTGCCAGTAGATTATACCGGGACTCCCAAGAGACCCAGTACTTC.

This rearrangement joins TRBV29-1 to TRBJ2-5; D ambiguous. This CDR3 is 14 amino acids long. In germline, CDR1 is SQVTM, CDR2 ANQGSEA. V lost 2 bases to trimming and J lost 0 bases, with 10 bases between them. CDR3 sequence reads: CSVEILTNQETQYF. In DNA form, the CDR3 reads TGCAGCGTTGAAATCCTGACAAACCAAGAGACCCAGTACTTC.

The rearrangement links TRBV7-8 to TRBJ1-3; TRBD1 agrees at 9 bases. This CDR3 region has 16 residues. With V trimmed by 4 bases and J by 3 bases, 7 bases remained unmatched. Germline assignment: CDR1 SGHVS and CDR2 FQNEAQ. The CDR3 here is CASSYQTGGGGNTIYF. The CDR3 DNA sequence: TGTGCCAGCAGCTATCAAACAGGGGGCGGTGGAAACACCATATATTTT.

CDR3 sequence (DNA): TGTGCCAGCAGCTGGGGGATCGACAGGGGTTACGAGCAGTACTTC. Residues: CASSWGIDRGYEQYF. The rearrangement links TRBV11-2 to TRBJ2-7; 8 nucleotides agree with TRBD1. V dropped 4 bases and J dropped 4; count of bases not matched to a gene: 9. This CDR3 has 15 residues. Germline V gene data show CDR1 as SGHAT and CDR2 as FQNNGV.

This sequence joins TRBV9 and TRBJ2-5, with D possibly being TRBD1 (6 bases). This CDR3 spans 13 amino acids. Germline V CDR1 and CDR2: SGDLS, YYNGEE. Between the trimmed V and J ends, which lost 3 bases and 4 bases, there was a span of 10 bases. The CDR3 nucleotides read TGTGCCAGCAGCGCTTCAGGGGTAGAGACCCAGTACTTC. This encodes CASSASGVETQYF.

This rearrangement joins TRBV5-1 to TRBJ1-5; D perhaps matches TRBD1 (6 bases). The CDR3 has 14 amino acids. Germline loops: CDR1 SGHRS, CDR2 YFSETQ. V was clipped by 4 bases and J by 5 bases, with 13 bases between them. The CDR3 loop reads CASSEGVGDQPQHF. CDR3 bases: TGCGCCAGCAGCGAGGGGGTTGGGGATCAGCCCCAGCATTTT.

V is TRBV19 and J is TRBJ2-2, with a tentative D call TRBD1 (6 bases). The V and J ends lost 10 bases and 0 bases respectively, with 12 bases between them. Germline CDR1 reads LNHDA; CDR2 reads SQIVND (reference sequence). The CDR3 is made up of 14 amino acids. The CDR3: CATGQTPNTGELFF. CDR3 sequence (DNA): TGTGCCACCGGACAGACTCCGAACACCGGGGAGCTGTTTTTT.

The count of this clone is one. The CDR3 protein is CASSDKETQYF. Here the CDR3 DNA reads TGTGCCAGCTCAGACAAAGAGACCCAGTACTTC. This chain connects TRBV18 to TRBJ2-5, with D unclear. Germline lookup yields CDR1 KGHSH and CDR2 LQKENI. CDR3 length: 11 amino acids. Trimming removed 5 bases from V and 3 bases from J, with 4 bases in between.

The genes are TRBV5-5 and TRBJ2-5; tentatively, D is TRBD2 (5 bases). V lost 0 bases, J lost 8 bases, and 17 bases lay in between. Per germline, CDR1 SGHKS and CDR2 YYEKEE (reference sequence). The CDR3 is made up of 15 amino acids. CDR3 loop: CASSLGSTTPVTQYF. In DNA, the CDR3 is TGTGCCAGCAGCTTGGGTTCGACTACGCCAGTAACCCAGTACTTC.

The chain is built from TRBV3-1 (or the pseudogene TRBV3-2) and TRBJ2-5; TRBD1 might be the D (6 bases). V lost 5 bases, J lost 2 bases, and 12 bases lay in between. The CDR3 has 14 amino acids. Germline CDR1 and CDR2: LGHDT and YNNKEL (reference sequence). In DNA form, the CDR3 reads TGTGCCAGCAGCTACAGGGATACTCAAGAGACCCAGTACTTC. Translation: CASSYRDTQETQYF.

This chain uses TRBV28 with TRBJ1-2; D unclear. CDR1 is MDHEN and CDR2 is SYDVKM in the germline V gene. The CDR3 has 16 amino acids. The germline V and J ends were trimmed by 5 bases and 2 bases, with 18 bases remaining between them. The CDR3 loop reads CASSPIMLGRNYGYTF. CDR3 in DNA: TGTGCCAGCAGTCCCATTATGTTGGGCAGAAACTATGGCTACACCTTC.

This clone has only a few counts. The same CDR3 also results from other DNA sequences found in this sample. V gene TRBV7-8 combines with J gene TRBJ2-3; 9 nucleotides agree with TRBD2. This CDR3 comprises 16 residues. In germline, CDR1 is SGHVS, CDR2 FQNEAQ. V dropped 0 bases and J dropped 2; count of bases not matched to a gene: 3. The CDR3 DNA reads as TGTGCCAGCAGCTTAGCGAGCGGGGGGACCACAGATACGCAGTATTTT. Translation gives CASSLASGGTTDTQYF. Full variable domain (rest looked up from reference TRBV7-8 and TRBJ2-3): GAGVSQSPRYKVAKRGQDVALRCDPISGHVSLFWYQQALGQGPEFLTYFQNEAQLDKSGLPSDRFFAERPEGSVSTLKIQRTQQEDSAVYLCASSLASGGTTDTQYFGPGTRLTVL.

This clone appeared a few times. Other DNA sequences in this sample translate to the same CDR3. The rearrangement joins TRBV7-9 to TRBJ1-5; perhaps TRBD1 as D (5 bases). V lost 6 bases and J lost 0, with 6 bases in between. CDR1 is SEHNR, CDR2 FQNEAQ, per germline (reference sequence). This CDR3 spans 13 amino acids. DNA of the CDR3: TGTGCCAGCAGTACAGGTAGCAATCAGCCCCAGCATTTT. This codes for CASSTGSNQPQHF.

In its sample, this clone was seen once. The chain employs TRBV4-1 and TRBJ1-1; D is unclear. The V and J ends lost 3 bases and 6 bases respectively, with 20 bases between them. The CDR3 sequence is 16 residues long. From germline, CDR1 is MGHRA and CDR2 YSYEKL. The CDR3 reads CASSHPIGAGSPEAFF. CDR3 sequence (DNA): TGCGCCAGCAGCCATCCCATCGGTGCTGGGAGCCCTGAAGCTTTCTTT.

J is TRBJ1-2 and V is TRBV6-4, with TRBD1 matching 8 bases. This CDR3 is 15 amino acids long. J lost 2 bases, V lost 6 bases, and 8 bases had no gene match. Germline V gene lookup returns CDR1 MRHNA and CDR2 SNTAGT. DNA of the CDR3: TGTGCCAGCAGCGCCGACAGGGGCCCAAACTATGGCTACACCTTC. This gives the protein CASSADRGPNYGYTF.

The chain employs TRBV7-3 and TRBJ1-2; 8 bases match TRBD1. Trimming took 5 bases from V and 6 from J; bases not matched to a gene: 5. The germline CDR1 and CDR2 sequences are SGHTA and FQGTGA. The CDR3 consists of 13 residues. The CDR3 is CASSPPGGDGYTF. CDR3 in DNA: TGTGCCAGCAGCCCCCCAGGGGGCGATGGCTACACCTTC.

The chain carries TRBV6-5 and TRBJ2-1; unclear D gene. V lost 11 bases, J lost 9 bases, and 11 bases lay in between. The germline V gene has CDR1 MNHEY and CDR2 SVGAGI. The CDR3 has 10 residues. The CDR3 bases are TGTGCCGCGAGCGCCCCTGAGCAGTTCTTC. Residues: CAASAPEQFF.

The gene calls are TRBV6-5 and TRBJ2-1; the D is unclear. Between the trimmed V and J ends, which lost 6 bases and 5 bases, there was a span of 5 bases. Germline V gives CDR1 MNHEY, CDR2 SVGAGI. The CDR3 sequence is 11 residues long. DNA for the CDR3: TGTGCCAGCAGCCGCGACAATGAGCAGTTCTTC. Protein product: CASSRDNEQFF.

The chain uses TRBV10-2 and TRBJ2-6; D remains unclear. The CDR3 length is 16 residues. Trimming took 6 bases from V and 0 from J, leaving 12 bases between them. CDR1 is WSHSY and CDR2 is SAAADI in the germline V gene. The CDR3 nucleotides are TGCGCCAGCAGGGCGGCAATTGGCTCTGGGGCCAACGTCCTGACTTTC. It codes for CASRAAIGSGANVLTF.

This sequence joins TRBV11-3 and TRBJ2-3, with TRBD2 identical over 8 bases. CDR3 length equals 16 residues. The J segment lost 5 bases and the V segment lost 1 base, leaving 8 bases of the junction unmatched. CDR1 and CDR2 from the germline V gene are SGHNT and YENEEA. The CDR3 nucleotides are TGTGCCAGCAGCTTAGGAGCTAGCGGGCAGGAAGATACGCAGTATTTT. The encoded protein is CASSLGASGQEDTQYF. The full variable domain, with the rest looked up from reference TRBV11-3 and TRBJ2-3, is EAGVVQSPRYKIIEKKQPVAFWCNPISGHNTLYWYLQNLGQGPELLIRYENEEAVDDSQLPKDRFSAERLKGVDSTLKIQPAELGDSAVYLCASSLGASGQEDTQYFGPGTRLTVL.

V usage is TRBV28 and J usage is TRBJ1-5, with 7 bases fitting TRBD1. The length of the CDR3 is 15 residues. Germline values: CDR1 MDHEN, CDR2 SYDVKM. V shed 5 bases, J shed 5 bases, and the junction held 9 bases outside the gene matches. The CDR3 nucleotides read TGTGCCAGCAGTATGAACAGGGGAAGGGATCAGCCCCAGCATTTT. It encodes CASSMNRGRDQPQHF. Looking up the rest from reference TRBV28 and TRBJ1-5 gives the full variable domain: DVKVTQSSRYLVKRTGEKVFLECVQDMDHENMFWYRQDPGLGLRLIYFSYDVKMKEKGDIPEGYSVSREKKERFSLILESASTNQTSMYLCASSMNRGRDQPQHFGDGTRLSIL.

This clone was seen only once. The rearrangement uses TRBV10-3 and TRBJ1-5; tentatively, D is TRBD1 (6 bases). V shed 0 bases and J shed 2 bases, with 11 bases lying between them. Germline V gene lookup returns CDR1 ENHRY and CDR2 SYGVKD. The CDR3 has 16 amino acids. Here the CDR3 DNA reads TGTGCCATCAGTGAGTCAGGGGGTGGTGGCAATCAGCCCCAGCATTTT. It encodes CAISESGGGGNQPQHF.

The chain combines TRBV18 with TRBJ1-1; 8 bases fit TRBD1. V was clipped by 5 bases and J by 4 bases; unmatched bases: 9. Germline CDR1 KGHSH, CDR2 LQKENI. This CDR3 has 15 amino acids. As DNA, the CDR3 is TGTGCCAGCTCAACCACGGATGACAGGGGCACTGAAGCTTTCTTT. It yields the protein CASSTTDDRGTEAFF. Combining the CDR3 with reference TRBV18 and TRBJ1-1 gives the whole variable domain NAGVMQNPRHLVRRRGQEARLRCSPMKGHSHVYWYRQLPEEGLKFMVYLQKENIIDESGMPKERFSAEFPKEGPSILRIQQVVRGDSAAYFCASSTTDDRGTEAFFGQGTRLTVV.

The chain links TRBV5-1 to TRBJ2-3; TRBD2 agrees at 10 bases. Germline CDR1 is SGHRS and CDR2 is YFSETQ. Trimming took 0 bases from V and 2 from J; bases not matched to a gene: 9. The CDR3 has 18 amino acids. The CDR3 bases are TGCGCCAGCAGCTTGGCCCCTCCTAGCGGGGGTTACACAGATACGCAGTATTTT. It specifies CASSLAPPSGGYTDTQYF.